These T cell receptor beta chains were read from a single sample in a study of identical twins. A single record per CDR3 protein comes from TCRdb applying MiXCR to the 5' RACE reads. The sample holds 450,000 to 650,000 distinct CDR3 sequences, 15% seen once. A further study also used this sample, focusing on yellow fever vaccine responses in identical twins.

Source material: CD4+ T cells sorted from blood. These receptors all stem from a woman between 18 and 29 years old in good health. Each CDR3 is given with its conserved first and last residue.

J gene: TRBJ2-7
V gene: TRBV29-1
CDR3 protein: CSVPGQGIYEQYF

J gene: TRBJ2-1
V gene: TRBV6-1
CDR3 protein: CASKIGQGPYEQFF

J gene: TRBJ2-1
V gene: TRBV27
CDR3 protein: CASTPAGGAYNEQFF

J gene: TRBJ2-2
V gene: TRBV5-1
CDR3 protein: CASSPSLAAANTGELFF

J gene: TRBJ1-5
V gene: TRBV2
CDR3 protein: CATKSGTGSNQPQHF

J gene: TRBJ2-2
V gene: TRBV10-3
CDR3 protein: CATSGRDTGELFF

J gene: TRBJ1-1
V gene: TRBV4-1
CDR3 protein: CASSHPRQNTEAFF

J gene: TRBJ2-1
V gene: TRBV14
CDR3 protein: CASSQGSGGSYNEQFF

J gene: TRBJ2-2
V gene: TRBV28
CDR3 protein: CASSLAGLNTGELFF

J gene: TRBJ2-7
V gene: TRBV7-9
CDR3 protein: CASSLERGYSYEQYF

J gene: TRBJ2-2
V gene: TRBV5-1
CDR3 protein: CASSSGLAWGTGELFF

J gene: TRBJ2-2
V gene: TRBV19
CDR3 protein: CASSIVGTRTGELFF

J gene: TRBJ2-7
V gene: TRBV7-3
CDR3 protein: CASSLGTSGRAIFHEQYF

J gene: TRBJ2-2
V gene: TRBV12-3/TRBV12-4
CDR3 protein: CASSFTSGVSTGELFF

J gene: TRBJ2-1
V gene: TRBV7-2
CDR3 protein: CASSLGSGGAQNEQFF

J gene: TRBJ1-2
V gene: TRBV4-1
CDR3 protein: CASSPVPGQENYGYTF

J gene: TRBJ2-1
V gene: TRBV27
CDR3 protein: CASSPRLATYNEQFF

J gene: TRBJ2-5
V gene: TRBV6-2/TRBV6-3
CDR3 protein: CASSPDSQETQYF

J gene: TRBJ2-5
V gene: TRBV20-1
CDR3 protein: CSARDYGETQYF

J gene: TRBJ1-1
V gene: TRBV4-2
CDR3 protein: CASSQPWTGGVGTEAFF

J gene: TRBJ2-5
V gene: TRBV11-2
CDR3 protein: CASSQGLAGGRQETQYF

J gene: TRBJ2-6
V gene: TRBV29-1
CDR3 protein: CSVGPGAAGANVLTF

J gene: TRBJ2-3
V gene: TRBV5-5
CDR3 protein: CASSSDRGLRGDTQYF

J gene: TRBJ2-5
V gene: TRBV4-1
CDR3 protein: CASSQRVGETQYF

J gene: TRBJ2-6
V gene: TRBV19
CDR3 protein: CASAPGQGVSGANVLTF

J gene: TRBJ1-2
V gene: TRBV29-1
CDR3 protein: CSGDERGRGYTF

J gene: TRBJ2-1
V gene: TRBV5-1
CDR3 protein: CASSFSSGQINEQFF

J gene: TRBJ2-6
V gene: TRBV9
CDR3 protein: CASSVIAGGSGANVLTF

J gene: TRBJ2-2
V gene: TRBV7-2
CDR3 protein: CASSPGTGGAGELFF

J gene: TRBJ2-2
V gene: TRBV2
CDR3 protein: CVSRLAGVQTGELFF

J gene: TRBJ2-7
V gene: TRBV7-9
CDR3 protein: CASSPVTSGGSYEQYF

J gene: TRBJ2-5
V gene: TRBV5-1
CDR3 protein: CASSLAGLAGAYQETQYF

J gene: TRBJ1-1
V gene: TRBV14
CDR3 protein: CASSRGMLDTEAFF

J gene: TRBJ1-5
V gene: TRBV7-6
CDR3 protein: CASSLAYGQPQHF

J gene: TRBJ2-7
V gene: TRBV13
CDR3 protein: CASSAKDRGARLGEQYF

J gene: TRBJ2-4
V gene: TRBV20-1
CDR3 protein: CSARGTSGRASKNIQYF

J gene: TRBJ1-4
V gene: TRBV10-3
CDR3 protein: CAIRAGDGSLEKLFF

J gene: TRBJ2-7
V gene: TRBV5-4
CDR3 protein: CASSLGAGTGFRPALYEQYF